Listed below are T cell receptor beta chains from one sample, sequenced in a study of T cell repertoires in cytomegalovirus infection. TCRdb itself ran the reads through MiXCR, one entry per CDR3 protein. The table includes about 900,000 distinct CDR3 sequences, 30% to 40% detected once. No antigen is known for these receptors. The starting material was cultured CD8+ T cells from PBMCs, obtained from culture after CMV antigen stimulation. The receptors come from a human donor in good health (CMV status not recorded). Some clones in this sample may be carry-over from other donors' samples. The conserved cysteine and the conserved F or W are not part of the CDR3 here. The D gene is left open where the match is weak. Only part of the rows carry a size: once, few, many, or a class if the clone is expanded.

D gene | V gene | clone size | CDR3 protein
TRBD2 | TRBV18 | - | ASSPISLAGVQSSYNEQF
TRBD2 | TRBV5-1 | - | ASSSGGYDTYNEQF
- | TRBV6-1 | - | ASSLDTVNQPQH
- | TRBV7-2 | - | ASNLTGDRGNEQY
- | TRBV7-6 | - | ASSLAPRIYNEQF
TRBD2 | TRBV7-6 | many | ASSSIAGGLNTDTQY
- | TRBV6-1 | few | ASSEEGAGARSNQPQH
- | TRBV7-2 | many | ASSPFGGLFRETQY
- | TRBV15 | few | ATSRVRWGGTDTQY
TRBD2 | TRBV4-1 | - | ASSRLAGGAYEQY
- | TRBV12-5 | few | ASGSSDNEQF
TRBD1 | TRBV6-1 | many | ASSIQGNQPQH
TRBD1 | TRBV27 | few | ASSLFQGASAEAF